This TCR beta chain is from a study of blood T cell repertoires in COVID-19. This CDR3 spans 13 amino acids. V lost 10 bases to trimming and J lost 7 bases; unmatched junction nucleotides: 9. CDR1 is MNHEY and CDR2 is SMNVEV in the germline V gene (reference sequence). TCRdb's table, derived via immunoSEQ multiplex PCR, lists solely in-frame clones and lacks some. The table has about 35,000 clones, about 89% seen once; the top ten hold about a tenth. Source material: peripheral blood. The chain uses TRBV27 and TRBJ2-1; TRBD1 agrees at 8 bases. The source of this sequence is an elderly man with active COVID-19. CDR3: CATRVTGGNEQFF. Written as DNA, the CDR3 is TGTGCCACACGTGTCACAGGGGGGAATGAGCAGTTCTTC.